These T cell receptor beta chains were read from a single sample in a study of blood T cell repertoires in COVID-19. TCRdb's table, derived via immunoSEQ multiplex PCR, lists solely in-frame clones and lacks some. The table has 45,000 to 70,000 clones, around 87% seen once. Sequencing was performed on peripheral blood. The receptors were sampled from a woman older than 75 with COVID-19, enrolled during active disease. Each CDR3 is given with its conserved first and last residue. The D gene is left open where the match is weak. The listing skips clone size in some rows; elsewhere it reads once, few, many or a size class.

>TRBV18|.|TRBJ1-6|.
CASSITDNSYNSPLHF
TGTGCCAGCTCAATCACGGATAACAGCTATAATTCACCCCTCCACTTT
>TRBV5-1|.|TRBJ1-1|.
CASSLRFRVDTEAFF
TGCGCCAGCAGCTTGAGGTTCAGGGTGGACACTGAAGCTTTCTTT
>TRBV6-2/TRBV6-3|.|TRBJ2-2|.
CASSYSTGGGELFF
TGTGCCAGCAGTTACTCTACGGGTGGAGGGGAGCTGTTTTTT
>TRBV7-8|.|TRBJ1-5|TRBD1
CASSLARGQGAQPQHF
TGTGCCAGCAGCTTAGCGAGAGGACAGGGCGCTCAGCCCCAGCATTTT
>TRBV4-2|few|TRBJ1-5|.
CASSQDQGQGPIYSNQPQHF
TGTGCCAGCAGCCAAGATCAGGGGCAGGGGCCTATCTATAGCAATCAGCCCCAGCATTTT
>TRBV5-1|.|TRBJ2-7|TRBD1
CASSKDRGSYEQYF
TGCGCCAGCAGCAAGGACAGGGGATCCTACGAGCAGTACTTC
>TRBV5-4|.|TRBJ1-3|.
CASSLGPHSGNTIYF
TGTGCCAGCAGCTTGGGGCCGCACTCTGGAAACACCATATATTTT
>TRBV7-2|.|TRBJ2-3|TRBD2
CASSQGLATDTQYF
TGTGCCAGCAGCCAGGGACTAGCCACAGATACGCAGTATTTT
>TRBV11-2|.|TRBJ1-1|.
CASSLGGDTEAFF
TGTGCCAGCAGCTTAGGGGGAGACACTGAAGCTTTCTTT
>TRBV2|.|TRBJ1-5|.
CASSERGWGGNQPQHF
TGTGCCAGCAGTGAACGCGGGTGGGGGGGCAATCAGCCCCAGCATTTT
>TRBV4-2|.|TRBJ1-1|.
CASSQGEVAEAFF
TGTGCCAGCAGCCAAGGCGAGGTCGCTGAAGCTTTCTTT
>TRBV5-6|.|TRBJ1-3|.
CASSLASGNTIYF
TGTGCCAGCAGCTTGGCGTCTGGAAACACCATATATTTT
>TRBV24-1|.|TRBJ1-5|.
CATSDGWDQPQHF
TGTGCCACCAGTGACGGGTGGGATCAGCCCCAGCATTTT
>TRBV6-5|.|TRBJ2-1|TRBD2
CASSLGLAGRNEQFF
TGTGCCAGCAGCCTAGGACTAGCGGGGAGGAATGAGCAGTTCTTC
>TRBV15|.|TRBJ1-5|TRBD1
CATSNPGQGRGQPQHF
TGTGCCACCAGCAACCCCGGACAGGGAAGGGGTCAGCCCCAGCATTTT
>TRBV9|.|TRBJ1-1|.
CASRAGLMNTEAFF
TGTGCCAGCAGAGCGGGACTTATGAACACTGAAGCTTTCTTT
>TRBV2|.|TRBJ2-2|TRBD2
CASSEAWASRLAGDGELFF
TGTGCCAGCAGTGAAGCTTGGGCCTCACGTCTAGCGGGGGACGGGGAGCTGTTTTTT
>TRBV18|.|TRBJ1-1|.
CASSPPTGPGTEAFF
TGTGCCAGCTCACCACCGACAGGCCCTGGCACTGAAGCTTTCTTT
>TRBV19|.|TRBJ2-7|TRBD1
CASSMGQGAAYF
TGTGCCAGTAGTATGGGCCAGGGGGCTGCGTACTTC
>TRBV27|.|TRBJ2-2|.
CASSFEVNTGELFF
TGTGCCAGCAGTTTCGAGGTGAACACCGGGGAGCTGTTTTTT
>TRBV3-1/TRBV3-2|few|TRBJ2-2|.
CASSQVGRENTGELFF
TGTGCCAGCAGCCAAGTGGGCAGGGAAAACACCGGGGAGCTGTTTTTT
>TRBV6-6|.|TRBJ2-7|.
CASSYAEGAYEQYF
TGTGCCAGCAGTTACGCGGAGGGAGCCTACGAGCAGTACTTC
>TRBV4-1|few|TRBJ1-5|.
CASSQVSGDQPQHF
TGCGCCAGCAGCCAAGTTTCCGGGGATCAGCCCCAGCATTTT
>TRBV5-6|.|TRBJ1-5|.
CASSSRPTGFGNQPQHF
TGTGCCAGCAGCTCCAGACCGACAGGATTTGGGAATCAGCCCCAGCATTTT
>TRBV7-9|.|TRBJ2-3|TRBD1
CASSVRQGAWDTQYF
TGTGCCAGCAGCGTCAGACAGGGGGCTTGGGATACGCAGTATTTT
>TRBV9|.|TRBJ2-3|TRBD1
CASSRDRGTDTQYF
TGTGCCAGCTCCCGGGACAGAGGCACAGATACGCAGTATTTT
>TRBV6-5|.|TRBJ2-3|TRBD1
CASSPRQGDTQYF
TGTGCCAGCAGTCCACGACAGGGAGATACGCAGTATTTT
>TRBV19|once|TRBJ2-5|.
CASRPPRVTQYF
TGTGCCAGTAGACCCCCGCGGGTGACCCAGTACTTC
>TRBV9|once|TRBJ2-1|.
CASQEGNSYNEQFF
TGTGCCTCCCAGGAGGGAAACTCCTACAATGAGCAGTTCTTC
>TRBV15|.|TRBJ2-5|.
CATSRDLETQYF
TGTGCCACCAGCAGAGATCTAGAGACCCAGTACTTC
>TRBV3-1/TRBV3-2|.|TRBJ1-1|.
CASSRESWNTEAFF
TGTGCCAGCAGCCGTGAGTCATGGAACACTGAAGCTTTCTTT
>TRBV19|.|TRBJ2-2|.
CASSIFGGAGELFF
TGTGCCAGTAGTATCTTCGGAGGGGCCGGGGAGCTGTTTTTT
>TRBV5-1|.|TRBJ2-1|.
CASSFERTGNEQFF
TGCGCCAGCAGCTTTGAACGGACGGGGAATGAGCAGTTCTTC
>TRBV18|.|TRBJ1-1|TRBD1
CASSPDRGGTEAFF
TGTGCCAGCTCACCGGACAGGGGTGGTACTGAAGCTTTCTTT
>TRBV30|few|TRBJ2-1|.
CAWSATSINDEQFF
TGTGCCTGGAGTGCTACCTCAATCAACGATGAGCAGTTCTTC
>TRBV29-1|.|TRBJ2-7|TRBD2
CSVVSGGAEYEQYF
TGCAGCGTTGTTAGCGGGGGGGCCGAATACGAGCAGTACTTC
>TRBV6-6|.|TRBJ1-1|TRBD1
CASRPGQVVAEAFF
TGTGCCAGCAGGCCTGGACAGGTGGTCGCTGAAGCTTTCTTT
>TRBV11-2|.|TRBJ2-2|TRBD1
CASSLGGRGLGTGELFF
TGTGCCAGCAGCTTAGGGGGCAGGGGGCTCGGCACCGGGGAGCTGTTTTTT